The present entry profiles one T cell receptor (beta chain) with its context. Germline V CDR1 and CDR2: SGHDN, FVKESK. The CDR3 is 16 amino acids. V lost 3 bases and J 4 bases, leaving 16 bases between the germline ends. The data were taken from a study of cytomegalovirus exposure and HLA in healthy donors. For the study at large: Clustering assigned approximately 79% of the approximately 370 genotyped donors to the Caucasian-associated ancestry cluster.

60 Vbeta and 13 Jbeta primers were used in PCR. TCRdb keeps only in-frame clones here, not all; method: immunoSEQ multiplex PCR. There are over 90,000 clones in the sample, with about 3% held by the top ten. The source material was PBMCs. The receptor comes from a man aged 35 to 55 in good health and CMV-seronegative. The genes are TRBV14 and TRBJ1-3; tentatively, D is TRBD1 (6 bases). In DNA form, the CDR3 reads TGTGCCAGCAGCCAGAATTTTGGGGGCATCGGAAACACCATATATTTT. Amino acid sequence: CASSQNFGGIGNTIYF.